This T cell receptor (beta chain) was observed in a study of T cells after posttransplantation cyclophosphamide. Overall study findings and caveats: Tissue-infiltrating T cells from skin or gut overlapped little with blood T cells.

Busulfan-fludarabine conditioning, marrow transplant, and cyclophosphamide on days +3 and +4 were administered. On this clone: Antigen: not known.

Measured with immunoSEQ multiplex PCR; TCRdb has only the in-frame clones, and not every one. The sample lists 9,000 to 13,000 clones, approximately 80% occurring once. Trimming shortened V by 5 bases and J by 4 bases, and 8 bases separated the two germline ends. Germline V gives CDR1 SEHNR, CDR2 FQNEAQ (reference sequence). The CDR3 runs 12 residues. The receptor was derived from a female patient aged 50-59 years who received an allogeneic stem cell transplant from a related donor, was CMV-positive, and had no GVHD. Part of the T cells may come from the graft donor. This sample comprised PBMCs, obtained approximately 2,000 days after allogeneic stem cell transplant with posttransplant cyclophosphamide. V usage is TRBV7-9 and J usage is TRBJ1-2; no reliable D call. The CDR3 DNA follows: TGTGCCAGCAGCCTATACAGCTATGGCTACACCTTC. Its protein is CASSLYSYGYTF.